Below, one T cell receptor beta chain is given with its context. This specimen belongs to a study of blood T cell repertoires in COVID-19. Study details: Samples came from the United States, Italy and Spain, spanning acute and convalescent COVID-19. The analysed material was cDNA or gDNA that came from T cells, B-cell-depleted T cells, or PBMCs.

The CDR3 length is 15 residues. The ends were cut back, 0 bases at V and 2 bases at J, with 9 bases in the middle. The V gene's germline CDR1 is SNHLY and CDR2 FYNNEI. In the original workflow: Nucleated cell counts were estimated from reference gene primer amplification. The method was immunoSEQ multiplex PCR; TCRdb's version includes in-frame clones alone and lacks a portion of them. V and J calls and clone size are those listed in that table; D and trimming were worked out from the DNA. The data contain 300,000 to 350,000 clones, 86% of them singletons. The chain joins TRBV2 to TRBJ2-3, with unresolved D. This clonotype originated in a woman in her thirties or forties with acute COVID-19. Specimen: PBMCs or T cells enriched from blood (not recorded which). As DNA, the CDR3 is TGTGCCAGCAGTGAAGCGACTTTACACACAGATACGCAGTATTTT. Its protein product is CASSEATLHTDTQYF.